This TCR beta chain was documented in a study of shared clonotypes between healthy human individuals. It was CD45RO-negative cells, positively selected for CCR7, that made up naive CD8 cells, with terminally differentiated effector memory CD45RA+ cells excluded. Between the trimmed V and J ends, which lost 5 bases and 4 bases, there was a span of 14 bases. Germline V CDR1 and CDR2: MDHEN, SYDVKM. CDR3 size: 14 residues. The table came from immunoSEQ multiplex PCR; TCRdb's copy has only in-frame clones and leaves some out. In the table there are around 620,000 clones, approximately 95% of which are singletons.

The chain recombines TRBV28 with TRBJ1-2, with D hard to call. The sequence was obtained from a woman in her twenties or thirties in good health. The sample taken for sequencing was naive CD8+ T cells sorted from blood. CDR3 sequence: CASSLTEGGYGYTF. Written as DNA, the CDR3 is TGTGCCAGCAGTCTCACAGAGGGAGGCTATGGCTACACCTTC.